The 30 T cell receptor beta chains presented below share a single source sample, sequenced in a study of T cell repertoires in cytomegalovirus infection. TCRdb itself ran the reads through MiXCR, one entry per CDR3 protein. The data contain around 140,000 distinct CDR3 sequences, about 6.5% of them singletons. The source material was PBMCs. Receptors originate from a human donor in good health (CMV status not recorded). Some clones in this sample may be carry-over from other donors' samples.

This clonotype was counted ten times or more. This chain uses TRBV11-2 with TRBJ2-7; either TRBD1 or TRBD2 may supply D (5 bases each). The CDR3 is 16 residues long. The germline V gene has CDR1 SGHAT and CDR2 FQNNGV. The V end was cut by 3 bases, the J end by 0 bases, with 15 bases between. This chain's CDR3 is CASSLAPGPSSYEQYF. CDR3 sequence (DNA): TGTGCCAGCAGCTTGGCTCCGGGACCCAGCTCCTACGAGCAGTACTTC.

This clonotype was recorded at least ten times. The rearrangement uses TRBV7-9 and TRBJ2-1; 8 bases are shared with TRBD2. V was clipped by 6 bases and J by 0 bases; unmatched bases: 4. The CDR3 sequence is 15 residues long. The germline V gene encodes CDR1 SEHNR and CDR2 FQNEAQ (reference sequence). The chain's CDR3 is CASRTAGASYNEQFF. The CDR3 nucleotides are TGTGCCAGCAGGACAGCGGGGGCCTCCTACAATGAGCAGTTCTTC.

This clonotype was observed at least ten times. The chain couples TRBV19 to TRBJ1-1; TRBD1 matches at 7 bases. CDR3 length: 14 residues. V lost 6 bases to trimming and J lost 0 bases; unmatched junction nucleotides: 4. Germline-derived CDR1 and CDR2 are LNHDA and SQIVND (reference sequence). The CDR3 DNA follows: TGTGCCAGTAGGTTGGACAGGATGAACACTGAAGCTTTCTTT. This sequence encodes CASRLDRMNTEAFF.

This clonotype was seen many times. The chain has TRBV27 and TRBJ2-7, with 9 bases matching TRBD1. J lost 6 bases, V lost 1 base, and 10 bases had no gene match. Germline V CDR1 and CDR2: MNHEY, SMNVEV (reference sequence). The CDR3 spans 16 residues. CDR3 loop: CASSLYNPGQGTEQYF. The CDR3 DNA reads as TGTGCCAGCAGTTTATATAACCCGGGACAGGGTACCGAGCAGTACTTC.

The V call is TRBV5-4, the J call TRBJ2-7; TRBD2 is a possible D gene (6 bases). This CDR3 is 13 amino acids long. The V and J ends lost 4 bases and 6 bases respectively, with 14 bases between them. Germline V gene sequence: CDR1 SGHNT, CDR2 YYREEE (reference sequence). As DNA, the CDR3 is TGTGCCAGCAGCCGGGACTCACTCGGCGAGCAGTACTTC. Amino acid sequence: CASSRDSLGEQYF.

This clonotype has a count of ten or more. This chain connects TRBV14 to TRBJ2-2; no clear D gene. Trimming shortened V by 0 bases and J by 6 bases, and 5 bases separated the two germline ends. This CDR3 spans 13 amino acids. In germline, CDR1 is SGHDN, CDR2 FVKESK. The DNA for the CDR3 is TGTGCCAGCAGCCAAGACGAGGCCGGGGAGCTGTTTTTT. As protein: CASSQDEAGELFF. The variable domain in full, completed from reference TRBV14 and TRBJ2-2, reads EAGVTQFPSHSVIEKGQTVTLRCDPISGHDNLYWYRRVMGKEIKFLLHFVKESKQDESGMPNNRFLAERTGGTYSTLKVQPAELEDSGVYFCASSQDEAGELFFGEGSRLTVL.

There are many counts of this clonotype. Written as DNA, the CDR3 is TGTGCCAGCAGACGGGGTGAAATGGATGAGCAGTTCTTC. Translated, it gives CASRRGEMDEQFF. The genes are TRBV2 and TRBJ2-1, with D possibly TRBD2 on 5 matching bases. Germline lookup yields CDR1 SNHLY and CDR2 FYNNEI. V lost 6 bases to trimming and J lost 8 bases, with 14 bases between them. There are 13 residues in the CDR3.

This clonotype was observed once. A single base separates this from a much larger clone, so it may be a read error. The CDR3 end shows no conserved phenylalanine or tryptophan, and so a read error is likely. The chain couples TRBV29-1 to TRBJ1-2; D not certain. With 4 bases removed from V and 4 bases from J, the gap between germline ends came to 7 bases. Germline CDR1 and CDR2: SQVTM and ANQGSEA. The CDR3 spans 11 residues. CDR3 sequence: CSVGGSYGYTL. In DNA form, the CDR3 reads TGCAGCGTTGGAGGGAGCTATGGCTACACCCTC.

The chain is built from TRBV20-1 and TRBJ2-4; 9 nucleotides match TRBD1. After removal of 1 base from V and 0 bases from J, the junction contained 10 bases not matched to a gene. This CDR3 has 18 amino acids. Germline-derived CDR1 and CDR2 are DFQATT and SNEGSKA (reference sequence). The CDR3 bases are TGCAGTGCTAGAGGTGCCGGGACAGGGATACTAGCCAAAAACATTCAGTACTTC. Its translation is CSARGAGTGILAKNIQYF.

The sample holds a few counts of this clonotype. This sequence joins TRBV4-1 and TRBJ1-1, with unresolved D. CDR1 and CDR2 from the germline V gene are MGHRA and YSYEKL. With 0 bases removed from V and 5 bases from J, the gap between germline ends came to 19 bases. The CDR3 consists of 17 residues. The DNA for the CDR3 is TGCGCCAGCAGCCAAGACCCCGGGTCCCTCGGAGCGACTGAAGCTTTCTTT. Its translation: CASSQDPGSLGATEAFF.

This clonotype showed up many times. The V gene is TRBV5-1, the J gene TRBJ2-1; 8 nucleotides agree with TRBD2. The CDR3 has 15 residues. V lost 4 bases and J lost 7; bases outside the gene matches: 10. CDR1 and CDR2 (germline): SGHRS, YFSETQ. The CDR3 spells CASSALGGGKNEQFF. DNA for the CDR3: TGCGCCAGCAGCGCGCTCGGCGGGGGGAAGAATGAGCAGTTCTTC.

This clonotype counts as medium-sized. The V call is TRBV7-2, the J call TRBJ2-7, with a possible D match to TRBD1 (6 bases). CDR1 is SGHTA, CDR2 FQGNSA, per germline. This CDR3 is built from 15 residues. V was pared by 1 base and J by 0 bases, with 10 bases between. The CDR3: CASSLGGHYSYEQYF. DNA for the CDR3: TGTGCCAGCAGCTTAGGGGGGCACTACTCCTACGAGCAGTACTTC. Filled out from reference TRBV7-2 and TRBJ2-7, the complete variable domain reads GAGVSQSPSNKVTEKGKDVELRCDPISGHTALYWYRQSLGQGLEFLIYFQGNSAPDKSGLPSDRFSAERTGGSVSTLTIQRTQQEDSAVYLCASSLGGHYSYEQYFGPGTRLTVT.

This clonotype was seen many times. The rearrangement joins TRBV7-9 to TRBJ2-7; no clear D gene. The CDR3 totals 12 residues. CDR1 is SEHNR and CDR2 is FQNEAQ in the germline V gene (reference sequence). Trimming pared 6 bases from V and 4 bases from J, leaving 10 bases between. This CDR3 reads CASRSEGYEQYF. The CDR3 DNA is TGTGCCAGCAGATCAGAAGGTTACGAGCAGTACTTC. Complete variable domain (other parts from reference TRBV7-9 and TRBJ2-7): DTGVSQNPRHKITKRGQNVTFRCDPISEHNRLYWYRQTLGQGPEFLTYFQNEAQLEKSRLLSDRFSAERPKGSFSTLEIQRTEQGDSAMYLCASRSEGYEQYFGPGTRLTVT.

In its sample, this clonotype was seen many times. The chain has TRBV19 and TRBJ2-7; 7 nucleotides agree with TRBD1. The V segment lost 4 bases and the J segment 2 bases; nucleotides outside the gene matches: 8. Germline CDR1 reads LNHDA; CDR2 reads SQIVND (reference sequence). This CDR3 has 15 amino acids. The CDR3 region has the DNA TGTGCCAGTAGTACAAGGACAGGTGGAACCTACGAGCAGTACTTC. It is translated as CASSTRTGGTYEQYF.

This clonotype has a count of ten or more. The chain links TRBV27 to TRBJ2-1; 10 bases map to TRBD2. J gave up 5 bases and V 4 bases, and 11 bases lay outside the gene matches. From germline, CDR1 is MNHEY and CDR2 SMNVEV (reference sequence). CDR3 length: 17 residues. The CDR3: CASSSIRLAGENNEQFF. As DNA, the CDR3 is TGTGCCAGCAGTTCTATCAGGCTAGCGGGGGAAAACAATGAGCAGTTCTTC.

The CDR3 DNA reads TGTGCCACCAGTGACCCCGGCGGTCGCACAGATACGCAGTATTTT. Translating it yields CATSDPGGRTDTQYF. V is TRBV24-1 and J is TRBJ2-3; no clear D gene. V lost 4 bases, J lost 1 base, and 11 bases lay in between. The germline CDR1 and CDR2 sequences are KGHDR and SFDVKD. CDR3 length: 15 amino acids.

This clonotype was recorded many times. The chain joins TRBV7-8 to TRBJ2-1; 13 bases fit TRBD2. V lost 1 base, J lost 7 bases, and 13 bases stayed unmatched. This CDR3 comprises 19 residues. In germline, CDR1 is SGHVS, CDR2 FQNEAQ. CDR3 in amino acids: CASSLVGLAGALRSNEQFF. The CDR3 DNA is TGTGCCAGCAGCTTAGTAGGACTAGCGGGGGCCTTACGGTCGAATGAGCAGTTCTTC.

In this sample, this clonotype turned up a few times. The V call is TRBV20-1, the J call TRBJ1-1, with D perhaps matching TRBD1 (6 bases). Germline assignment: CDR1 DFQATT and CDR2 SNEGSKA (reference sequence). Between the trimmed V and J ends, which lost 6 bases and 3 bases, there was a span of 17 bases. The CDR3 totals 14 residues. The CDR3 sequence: CSATPPGGYTEAFF. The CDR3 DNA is TGCAGTGCGACACCTCCGGGGGGCTACACTGAAGCTTTCTTT.

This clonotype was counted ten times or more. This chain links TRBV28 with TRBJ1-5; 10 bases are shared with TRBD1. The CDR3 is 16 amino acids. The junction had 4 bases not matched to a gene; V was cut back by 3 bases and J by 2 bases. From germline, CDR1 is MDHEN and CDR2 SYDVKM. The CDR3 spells CASSFRTGGGNQPQHF. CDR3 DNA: TGTGCCAGCAGTTTTCGGACAGGGGGTGGCAATCAGCCCCAGCATTTT.

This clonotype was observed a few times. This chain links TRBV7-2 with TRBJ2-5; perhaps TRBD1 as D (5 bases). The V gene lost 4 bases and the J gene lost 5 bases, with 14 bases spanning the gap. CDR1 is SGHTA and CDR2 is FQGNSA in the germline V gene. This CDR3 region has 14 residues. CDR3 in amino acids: CASSSSSGAETQYF. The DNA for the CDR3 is TGTGCCAGCAGCTCCTCGTCTGGGGCCGAGACCCAGTACTTC.

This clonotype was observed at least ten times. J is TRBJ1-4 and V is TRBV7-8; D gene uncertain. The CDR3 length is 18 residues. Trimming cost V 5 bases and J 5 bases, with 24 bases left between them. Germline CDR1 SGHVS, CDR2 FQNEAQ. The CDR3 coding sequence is TGTGCCAGCAGCCCAAAGGAAGGACGCAGAGGGCTCAATGAAAAACTGTTTTTT. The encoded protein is CASSPKEGRRGLNEKLFF.

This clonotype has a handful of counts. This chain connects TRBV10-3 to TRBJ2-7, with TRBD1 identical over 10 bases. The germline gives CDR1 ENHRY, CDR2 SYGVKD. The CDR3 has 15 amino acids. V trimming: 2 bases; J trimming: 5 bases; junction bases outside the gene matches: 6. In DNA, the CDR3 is TGTGCCATCAGTGAGCCGGGACAGGGGAAAGACGAGCAGTACTTC. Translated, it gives CAISEPGQGKDEQYF.

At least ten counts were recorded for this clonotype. In DNA, the CDR3 is TGTGCCTCAGGGACGAACATGAACACTGAAGCTTTCTTT. It specifies CASGTNMNTEAFF. This chain connects TRBV7-9 to TRBJ1-1; D is possibly TRBD1 (5 bases). Deletions cut 11 bases from V and 0 bases from J, with 13 bases between. Germline lookup yields CDR1 SEHNR and CDR2 FQNEAQ (reference sequence). The CDR3 is made up of 13 amino acids.

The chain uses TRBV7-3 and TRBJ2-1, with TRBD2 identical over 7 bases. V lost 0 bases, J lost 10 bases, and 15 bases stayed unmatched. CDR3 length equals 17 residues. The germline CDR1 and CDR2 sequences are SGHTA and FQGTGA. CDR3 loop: CASSLTGGGSVRREQFF. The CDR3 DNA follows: TGTGCCAGCAGCTTAACTGGGGGGGGGAGCGTAAGGAGGGAGCAGTTCTTC.

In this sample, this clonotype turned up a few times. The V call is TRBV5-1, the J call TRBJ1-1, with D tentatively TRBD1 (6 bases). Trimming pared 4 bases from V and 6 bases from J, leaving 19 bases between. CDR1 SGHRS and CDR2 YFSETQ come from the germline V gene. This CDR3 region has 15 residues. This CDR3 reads CASSLSGAGPPEAFF. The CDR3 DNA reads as TGCGCCAGCAGCCTTTCAGGGGCAGGACCCCCTGAAGCTTTCTTT.

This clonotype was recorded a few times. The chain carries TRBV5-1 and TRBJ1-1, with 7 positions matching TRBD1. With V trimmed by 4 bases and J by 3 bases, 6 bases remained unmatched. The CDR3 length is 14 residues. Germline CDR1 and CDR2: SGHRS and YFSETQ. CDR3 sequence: CASSREGADTEAFF. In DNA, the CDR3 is TGCGCCAGCAGCCGGGAGGGGGCTGACACTGAAGCTTTCTTT.

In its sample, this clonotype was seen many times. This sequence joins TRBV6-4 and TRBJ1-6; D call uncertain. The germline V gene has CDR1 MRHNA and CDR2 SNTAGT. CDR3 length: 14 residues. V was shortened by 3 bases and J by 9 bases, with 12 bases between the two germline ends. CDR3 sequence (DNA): TGTGCCAGCAGTGAAGAGACCGGGGTTTCACCCCTCCACTTT. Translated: CASSEETGVSPLHF.

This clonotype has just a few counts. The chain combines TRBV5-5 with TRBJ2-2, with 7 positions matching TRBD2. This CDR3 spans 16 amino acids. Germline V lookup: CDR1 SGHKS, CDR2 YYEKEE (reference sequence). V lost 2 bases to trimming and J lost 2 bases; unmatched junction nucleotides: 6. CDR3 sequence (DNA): TGTGCCAGCAGCTTCACGGCGGGGGTAAACACCGGGGAGCTGTTTTTT. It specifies CASSFTAGVNTGELFF.

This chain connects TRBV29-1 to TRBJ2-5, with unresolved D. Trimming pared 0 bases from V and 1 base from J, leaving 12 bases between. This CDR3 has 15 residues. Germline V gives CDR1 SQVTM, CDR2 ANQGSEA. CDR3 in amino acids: CSVEDQVGFQETQYF. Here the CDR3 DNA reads TGCAGCGTTGAAGATCAGGTTGGCTTCCAAGAGACCCAGTACTTC.

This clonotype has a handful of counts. The CDR3, as DNA: TGTGCCAGCAGTTACTCGAATTTGGACGCCCGGGAGCTGTTTTTT. The encoded protein is CASSYSNLDARELFF. The chain uses TRBV6-6 and TRBJ2-2; D unclear. Per the germline V gene, CDR1 is MNHNY and CDR2 is SVGAGI (reference sequence). The length of the CDR3 is 15 residues. V lost 0 bases to trimming and J lost 9 bases, with 14 bases between them.